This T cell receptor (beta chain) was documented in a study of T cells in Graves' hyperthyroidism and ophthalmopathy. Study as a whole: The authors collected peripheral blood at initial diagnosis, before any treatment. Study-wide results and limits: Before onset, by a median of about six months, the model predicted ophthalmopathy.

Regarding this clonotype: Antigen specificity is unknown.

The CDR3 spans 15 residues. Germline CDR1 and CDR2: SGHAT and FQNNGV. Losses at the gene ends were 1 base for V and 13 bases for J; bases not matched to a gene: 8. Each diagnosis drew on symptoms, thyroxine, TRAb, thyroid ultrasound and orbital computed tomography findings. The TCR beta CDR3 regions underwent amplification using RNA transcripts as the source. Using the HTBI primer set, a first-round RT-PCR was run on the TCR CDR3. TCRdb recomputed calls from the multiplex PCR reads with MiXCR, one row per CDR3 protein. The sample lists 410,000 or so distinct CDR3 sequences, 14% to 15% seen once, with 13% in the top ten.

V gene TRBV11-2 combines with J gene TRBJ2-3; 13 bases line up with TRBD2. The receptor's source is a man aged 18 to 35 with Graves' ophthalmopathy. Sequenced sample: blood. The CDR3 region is CASSLVGTSGAPKYF. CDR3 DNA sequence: TGTGCCAGCAGCTTAGTAGGGACTAGCGGGGCCCCAAAGTATTTT.